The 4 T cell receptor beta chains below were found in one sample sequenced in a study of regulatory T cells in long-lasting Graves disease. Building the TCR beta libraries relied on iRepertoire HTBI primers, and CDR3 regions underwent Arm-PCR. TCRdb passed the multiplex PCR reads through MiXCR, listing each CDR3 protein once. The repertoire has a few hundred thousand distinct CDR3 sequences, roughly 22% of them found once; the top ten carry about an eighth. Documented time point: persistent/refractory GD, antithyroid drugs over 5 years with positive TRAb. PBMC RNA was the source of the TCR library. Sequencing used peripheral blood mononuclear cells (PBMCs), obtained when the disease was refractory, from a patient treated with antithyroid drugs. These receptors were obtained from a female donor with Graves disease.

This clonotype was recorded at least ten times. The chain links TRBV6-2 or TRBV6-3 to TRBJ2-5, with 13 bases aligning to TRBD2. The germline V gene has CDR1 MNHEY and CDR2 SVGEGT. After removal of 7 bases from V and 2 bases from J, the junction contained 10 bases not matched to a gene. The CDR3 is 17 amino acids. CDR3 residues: CASTHDGLAGAQETQYF. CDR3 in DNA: TGTGCCAGCACCCACGACGGACTAGCGGGGGCACAAGAGACCCAGTACTTC.

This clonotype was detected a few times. The CDR3 bases are TGTGCCAGCAGTTTGGGCGGCGGGGGCGAGCAGTTCTTC. It encodes CASSLGGGGEQFF. The chain recombines TRBV28 with TRBJ2-1; the D gene is possibly TRBD2 (7 bases). Germline V gene data show CDR1 as MDHEN and CDR2 as SYDVKM. V gave up 3 bases and J gave up 10 bases, with 13 bases separating them. CDR3 length equals 13 residues. The full variable domain, its missing parts supplied by reference TRBV28 and TRBJ2-1, is DVKVTQSSRYLVKRTGEKVFLECVQDMDHENMFWYRQDPGLGLRLIYFSYDVKMKEKGDIPEGYSVSREKKERFSLILESASTNQTSMYLCASSLGGGGEQFFGPGTRLTVL.

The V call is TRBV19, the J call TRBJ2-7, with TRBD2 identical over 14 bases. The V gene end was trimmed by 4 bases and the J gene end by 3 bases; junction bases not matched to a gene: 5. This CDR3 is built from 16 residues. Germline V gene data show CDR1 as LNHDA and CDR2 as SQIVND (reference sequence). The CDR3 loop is CASSRGLAGEGYEQYF. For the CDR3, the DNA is TGTGCCAGTAGTAGGGGACTAGCGGGAGAGGGCTACGAGCAGTACTTC.

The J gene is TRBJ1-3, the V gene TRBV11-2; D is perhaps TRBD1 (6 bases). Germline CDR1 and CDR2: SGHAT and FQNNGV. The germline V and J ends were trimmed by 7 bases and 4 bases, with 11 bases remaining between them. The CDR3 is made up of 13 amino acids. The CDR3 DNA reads TGTGCCAGCACAATGACAGGCGGAAACACCATATATTTT. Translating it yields CASTMTGGNTIYF.